One sample yielded the 14 T cell receptor beta chains listed below, sequenced in a study of blood T cell repertoires in COVID-19 (dated by TCRdb to 2020 to 2022). Library preparation was by the immunoSEQ multiplex PCR assay. TCRdb limited this immuneACCESS table to in-frame rearrangements with V and J called. A share of clones is missing; checked studies link under half to unresolved V genes, and the rest is unexplained. The sample data list more than 90,000 clones, and around 87% of these were observed just once. The ten top clones hold approximately 10% of the sample. Input material: peripheral blood. Receptor source: a woman younger than 45 with acute or convalescent COVID-19.

The rearrangement joins TRBV28 to TRBJ1-6; D unclear. Per the germline V gene, CDR1 is MDHEN and CDR2 is SYDVKM. This CDR3 has 15 amino acids. V was cut by 3 bases and J by 0 bases, with 6 bases left in between. The CDR3 region is CASSFRSSYNSPLHF. CDR3 nucleotides: TGTGCCAGCAGTTTTAGAAGCTCCTATAATTCACCCCTCCACTTT.

This chain joins TRBV19 and TRBJ1-5, with a possible D match to TRBD1 (5 bases). CDR1 is LNHDA, CDR2 SQIVND, per germline (reference sequence). CDR3 length: 20 residues. The V end was cut by 4 bases, the J end by 0 bases, with 25 bases between. The CDR3 region is CASSTRWAGGRVGSNQPQHF. CDR3 coding DNA: TGTGCCAGTAGTACCCGTTGGGCGGGGGGAAGGGTCGGTAGCAATCAGCCCCAGCATTTT.

The chain carries TRBV7-9 and TRBJ1-2, with a possible D match to TRBD1 (5 bases). There are 17 residues in the CDR3. Per the germline V gene, CDR1 is SEHNR and CDR2 is FQNEAQ (reference sequence). With 1 base removed from V and 2 bases from J, the gap between germline ends came to 17 bases. The CDR3 DNA follows: TGTGCCAGCAGCTTAGATGGCTCCAGGGTGGGAAACTATGGCTACACCTTC. This codes for CASSLDGSRVGNYGYTF.

V gene TRBV5-3 combines with J gene TRBJ2-7; a weak D match, TRBD2 (5 bases). Being an ORF, TRBV5-3 has a function that is uncertain. V was cut by 6 bases and J by 4 bases, with 11 bases left in between. CDR3 length: 12 amino acids. CDR3 sequence: CARILSGYEQYF. DNA of the CDR3: TGTGCCAGAATCCTGAGCGGATACGAGCAGTACTTC.

The chain recombines TRBV11-2 with TRBJ1-4, with 9 bases matching TRBD1. CDR3 size: 16 residues. CDR1 is SGHAT, CDR2 FQNNGV, per germline. V was pared by 5 bases and J by 8 bases, with 12 bases of the junction left unmatched. CDR3 protein: CASSKQSGTGMEKLFF. CDR3 coding DNA: TGTGCCAGCAGCAAACAATCCGGGACAGGGATGGAAAAACTGTTTTTT.

The J gene is TRBJ1-1, the V gene TRBV6-5; 8 positions agree with TRBD1. Germline V lookup: CDR1 MNHEY, CDR2 SVGAGI. This CDR3 spans 13 amino acids. Trimming removed 8 bases from V and 6 bases from J; junction bases left unmatched: 8. The CDR3 protein is CASARQGLSEAFF. Here the CDR3 DNA reads TGTGCCAGCGCTCGACAGGGGCTATCTGAAGCTTTCTTT.

This clone came up once. This rearrangement joins TRBV5-1 to TRBJ2-1, with TRBD1 as a possible D gene (5 bases). From germline, CDR1 is SGHRS and CDR2 YFSETQ. V lost 6 bases to trimming and J lost 4 bases, with 11 bases between them. This CDR3 comprises 13 residues. The CDR3 DNA reads as TGCGCCAGCAAGCAGGGCGAATACAATGAGCAGTTCTTC. Protein sequence: CASKQGEYNEQFF.

The DNA of the CDR3 is TGTGCCAGCAGTTTAGTGGACAGGGGACGTGGTTCACCCCTCCACTTT. Amino acids: CASSLVDRGRGSPLHF. This chain joins TRBV28 and TRBJ1-6; 9 positions agree with TRBD1. Germline loops: CDR1 MDHEN, CDR2 SYDVKM. The ends lost 2 bases at V and 9 bases at J; junction bases unmatched: 8. The CDR3 extends over 16 amino acids.

The V and J genes are TRBV29-1 and TRBJ1-2; 8 bases match TRBD1. With 6 bases clipped from V and 8 bases from J, the junction kept 8 bases outside the gene matches. The CDR3 contains 12 residues. Germline CDR1 and CDR2: SQVTM and ANQGSEA. Here the CDR3 reads CSVGQGVIGYTF. The CDR3 coding sequence is TGCAGCGTAGGACAGGGAGTAATCGGCTACACCTTC.

DNA of the CDR3: TGTGCCAGCTCACCACCGAAGGGACAGGGGGCCTACGAGCAGTACTTC. This gives the protein CASSPPKGQGAYEQYF. The rearrangement uses TRBV18 and TRBJ2-7, with 11 bases fitting TRBD1. The CDR3 contains 16 residues. Germline V gene sequence: CDR1 KGHSH, CDR2 LQKENI. After removal of 0 bases from V and 2 bases from J, the junction contained 3 bases not matched to a gene.

The rearrangement uses TRBV7-2 and TRBJ1-2; possible D gene TRBD1, 6 bases. There are 16 residues in the CDR3. The ends were cut back, 7 bases at V and 2 bases at J, with 20 bases in the middle. CDR1 and CDR2 from the germline V gene are SGHTA and FQGNSA. For the CDR3, the DNA is TGTGCCAGCACCGTGCGGGGGGGGCTTCCCAACTATGGCTACACCTTC. The encoded protein is CASTVRGGLPNYGYTF.

The CDR3, as DNA: TGTGCCAGCAGCCCCCCTACAGATACGCAGTATTTT. It codes for CASSPPTDTQYF. The chain is built from TRBV7-8 and TRBJ2-3; D is ambiguous. Germline V gene data show CDR1 as SGHVS and CDR2 as FQNEAQ. The CDR3 loop spans 12 amino acids. With 5 bases removed from V and 3 bases from J, the gap between germline ends came to 6 bases.

This rearrangement joins TRBV20-1 to TRBJ1-1, with 7 bases that match TRBD1. This CDR3 region has 11 residues. Germline CDR1 DFQATT, CDR2 SNEGSKA (reference sequence). Losses at the gene ends were 6 bases for V and 7 bases for J; bases not matched to a gene: 5. The CDR3 loop is CSARNRGEAFF. The CDR3 coding sequence is TGCAGTGCCAGGAACAGGGGTGAAGCTTTCTTT.

The chain recombines TRBV2 with TRBJ1-2, with 8 bases identical to TRBD1. V gave up 7 bases and J gave up 8 bases; unmatched junction bases: 6. The CDR3 loop spans 12 amino acids. In germline, CDR1 is SNHLY, CDR2 FYNNEI. The CDR3 reads CASKDRAKGYTF. For the CDR3, the DNA is TGTGCCAGCAAGGACAGGGCTAAAGGCTACACCTTC.